One T cell receptor beta chain is described in this entry. This clone has only a few counts. No cognate antigen has been identified for it. No much larger clone exists at a distance of one base, and base qualities are not known. The library relied on the immunoSEQ multiplex PCR assay. Not all clones reach the TCRdb copy of this immuneACCESS table, which keeps in-frame sequences only. Checked studies attribute under half of the gap to unresolved V genes and leave the rest unexplained. In all, the sample holds about 150,000 clones, and about 93% of those were seen once. More than 2% of the sample rests with the top ten. These data are taken from a study of control samples from healthy donors and cancer patients (dated by TCRdb to 2018 to 2021). V drops 1 base and J drops 1 base, leaving 7 bases in between. The CDR3 spans 14 residues, from the cysteine through the phenylalanine. CDR3 DNA only is kept here, 42 bases in frame from base 1. CDR1 is given as MNHNS and CDR2 as SASEGT, both from the germline V gene.

The source of this sequence is a man in his forties or fifties in good health. The sequencing sample was made of blood. The rearrangement combines TRBV6-1 with TRBJ1-1, with the identity of the D gene unclear. The DNA sequence is TGTGCCAGCAGTGAAGACGGGAGGAACACTGAAGCTTTCTTT. This codes for CASSEDGRNTEAFF.